The 20 T cell receptor beta chains below were found in one sample sequenced in a study of blood T cells in healthy people across ages. Primers used in a second PCR of roughly 7 to 12 cycles were a sample-barcoded 5' primer and a J-beta primer mix. TCRdb passed the 5' RACE reads through MiXCR, listing each CDR3 protein once. Counted here are fewer than 1 million distinct CDR3 sequences, under 45% occurring once; the ten biggest clones make up about 19%. Specimen: blood. The origin of the receptors is a man aged 60 to 69 in good health.

This clonotype has more than one count but fewer than ten. This CDR3 is CASSQTLSEKLFF. The CDR3 DNA sequence: TGTGCCAGCAGCCAGACTCTAAGTGAAAAACTGTTTTTT. The chain joins TRBV5-5 to TRBJ1-4, with D hard to call. V lost 4 bases to trimming and J lost 7 bases, with 11 bases between them. The CDR3 totals 13 residues. Germline V gene sequence: CDR1 SGHKS, CDR2 YYEKEE (reference sequence).

This clonotype appeared a few times. The V call is TRBV7-2, the J call TRBJ2-7, with D unclear. V lost 1 base, J lost 5 bases, and 12 bases lay in between. Germline loops: CDR1 SGHTA, CDR2 FQGNSA. CDR3 length: 14 residues. CDR3 nucleotides: TGTGCCAGCAGCTTAGGGCACGCGAGCGACGAGCAGTACTTC. It is translated as CASSLGHASDEQYF.

This clonotype occurred a few times. The chain recombines TRBV6-5 with TRBJ1-1, with TRBD1 matching 8 bases. With V trimmed by 2 bases and J by 0 bases, 11 bases remained unmatched. Germline CDR1 is MNHEY and CDR2 is SVGAGI. The CDR3 is 18 amino acids. CDR3: CASSYVAGGRRMNTEAFF. The CDR3, as DNA: TGTGCCAGCAGTTACGTGGCAGGGGGCCGAAGAATGAACACTGAAGCTTTCTTT.

The rearrangement joins TRBV2 to TRBJ2-7; D ambiguous. V shed 8 bases and J shed 4 bases, with 6 bases lying between them. The CDR3 consists of 10 residues. CDR1 is SNHLY, CDR2 FYNNEI, per germline. CDR3 protein: CASASYEQYF. The CDR3 DNA is TGTGCCAGCGCGTCGTACGAGCAGTACTTC.

This sequence joins TRBV10-3 and TRBJ2-3, with D perhaps TRBD1 (5 bases). V lost 7 bases, J lost 2 bases, and 13 bases lay in between. Looked up from germline, CDR1 is ENHRY and CDR2 is SYGVKD. This CDR3 region has 14 residues. The CDR3 here is CAITDTPNTDTQYF. The CDR3, as DNA: TGTGCCATCACGGACACACCCAACACAGATACGCAGTATTTT.

V is TRBV27 and J is TRBJ2-5, with TRBD2 matching over 7 bases. The DNA end lines up better with TRBJ2-7; the J call may be wrong. The germline gives CDR1 MNHEY, CDR2 SMNVEV (reference sequence). The CDR3 length is 15 residues. The CDR3 DNA sequence: TGTGCCAGCAGTCGACCGGGACTAACAACCTACGAGCAGTACTTC. It encodes CASSRPGLTTYEQYF.

In this sample, this clonotype turned up many times. This chain uses TRBV5-6 with TRBJ2-7; D may match TRBD1 or TRBD2 (5 bases each). With 3 bases removed from V and 6 bases from J, the gap between germline ends came to 13 bases. This CDR3 comprises 13 residues. Per the germline V gene, CDR1 is SGHDT and CDR2 is YYEEEE. For the CDR3, the DNA is TGTGCCAGCAGCTCCGGGGCCCAGGGCGAGCAGTACTTC. Protein: CASSSGAQGEQYF.

This chain links TRBV10-3 with TRBJ1-1, with 7 bases aligning to TRBD1. The V segment lost 9 bases and the J segment 5 bases; nucleotides outside the gene matches: 15. The CDR3 totals 15 residues. Germline V gene lookup returns CDR1 ENHRY and CDR2 SYGVKD. For the CDR3, the DNA is TGTGCCATTGCGGCAAACAGGGGCGTCAGGACTGAAGCTTTCTTT. This sequence encodes CAIAANRGVRTEAFF.

This clonotype was observed a few times. Here the CDR3 reads CASSLVRGRTYNEQFF. As DNA, the CDR3 is TGTGCCAGCAGCTTAGTGCGGGGGAGGACCTACAATGAGCAGTTCTTC. The chain couples TRBV7-8 to TRBJ2-1; 7 bases agree with TRBD2. The CDR3 extends over 16 amino acids. Germline trimming cut 1 base from V and 2 bases from J; bases unmatched to any gene: 5. Germline CDR1 is SGHVS and CDR2 is FQNEAQ.

This clonotype was picked up a small number of times. V gene TRBV25-1 combines with J gene TRBJ1-4; no firm D call. The CDR3 sequence is 15 residues long. The germline V gene encodes CDR1 MGHDK and CDR2 SYGVNS. Deletions cut 3 bases from V and 4 bases from J, with 12 bases between. The CDR3 loop reads CASSDNYQVNEKLFF. The CDR3 DNA sequence: TGTGCCAGCAGTGACAACTACCAAGTTAATGAAAAACTGTTTTTT.

In this sample, this clonotype turned up many times. This CDR3 reads CASSVGGAYEQYF. DNA of the CDR3: TGTGCCAGCAGTGTGGGGGGCGCCTACGAGCAGTACTTC. The chain joins TRBV6-1 to TRBJ2-7; D is possibly TRBD1 or TRBD2 (6 bases each). Germline lookup yields CDR1 MNHNS and CDR2 SASEGT. The ends were cut back, 4 bases at V and 2 bases at J, with 9 bases in the middle. The CDR3 has 13 amino acids.

This clonotype was seen ten or more times. The rearrangement uses TRBV20-1 and TRBJ2-3; D is unclear. The V and J ends lost 6 bases and 2 bases respectively, with 18 bases between them. The CDR3 totals 15 residues. From germline, CDR1 is DFQATT and CDR2 SNEGSKA (reference sequence). CDR3 region: CSALGMDPNTDTQYF. CDR3 sequence (DNA): TGCAGTGCCTTGGGGATGGACCCGAACACAGATACGCAGTATTTT.

There are a few counts of this clonotype. CDR3 loop: CSAPLRGLQNTEAFF. The CDR3 DNA follows: TGCAGTGCTCCCCTGCGGGGACTACAGAACACTGAAGCTTTCTTT. The chain recombines TRBV20-1 with TRBJ1-1; TRBD1 might be the D (5 bases). This CDR3 is built from 15 residues. Trimming shortened V by 5 bases and J by 1 base, and 17 bases separated the two germline ends. Germline lookup yields CDR1 DFQATT and CDR2 SNEGSKA (reference sequence).

This chain uses TRBV14 with TRBJ2-1, with TRBD2 as a possible D gene (5 bases). The germline V gene has CDR1 SGHDN and CDR2 FVKESK. Trimming shortened V by 3 bases and J by 0 bases, and 9 bases separated the two germline ends. The CDR3 contains 15 residues. The CDR3 DNA is TGTGCCAGCAGCCATTATGGGAGCTCCTACAATGAGCAGTTCTTC. Its translation: CASSHYGSSYNEQFF.

The genes are TRBV29-1 and TRBJ2-5; 10 bases fit TRBD1. The CDR3 runs to 15 residues. The germline CDR1 and CDR2 sequences are SQVTM and ANQGSEA. The V and J ends lost 7 bases and 11 bases, in that order; junction bases with no gene match: 19. The DNA of the CDR3 is TGCAGCGCGCGGACGAGACAGGGGGCAGACAATGAGCAGTACTTC. It is translated as CSARTRQGADNEQYF. The variable domain in full, with the rest retrieved from reference TRBV29-1 and TRBJ2-5, is SAVISQKPSRDICQRGTSLTIQCQVDSQVTMMFWYRQQPGQSLTLIATANQGSEATYESGFVIDKFPISRPNLTFSTLTVSNMSPEDSSIYLCSARTRQGADNEQYFGPGTRLLVL.

This chain joins TRBV5-1 and TRBJ2-5; D call uncertain. The germline V and J ends were trimmed by 2 bases and 1 base, with 12 bases remaining between them. The V gene's germline CDR1 is SGHRS and CDR2 YFSETQ. This CDR3 is 15 amino acids long. CDR3 in amino acids: CASSFRQPGQETQYF. The CDR3 coding sequence is TGCGCCAGCAGCTTTAGACAACCAGGCCAAGAGACCCAGTACTTC.

This clonotype turned up a few times. The rearrangement joins TRBV13 to TRBJ2-5; tentative D call: TRBD2 (6 bases). The CDR3 is 14 amino acids. With 2 bases removed from V and 0 bases from J, the gap between germline ends came to 7 bases. Germline V gene data show CDR1 as PRHDT and CDR2 as FYEKMQ (reference sequence). The chain's CDR3 is CASSLRDYQETQYF. The CDR3 region has the DNA TGTGCCAGCAGCTTAAGGGACTACCAAGAGACCCAGTACTTC.

J is TRBJ1-2 and V is TRBV11-2; 8 bases map to TRBD1. V dropped 5 bases and J dropped 2; count of bases not matched to a gene: 13. Looked up from germline, CDR1 is SGHAT and CDR2 is FQNNGV. This CDR3 is 17 amino acids long. The DNA for the CDR3 is TGTGCCAGCAGCCCATTCGGGAGGACAGGGTGGAACTATGGCTACACCTTC. Residues: CASSPFGRTGWNYGYTF.

As for this clonotype: A much larger clone differs from this one at a single base, so this may be a read error. The V call is TRBV29-1, the J call TRBJ2-4; D uncertain. The J call may be incorrect, as the DNA end agrees better with TRBJ2-7. The CDR3 is 14 amino acids. CDR1 and CDR2 (germline): SQVTM, ANQGSEA. CDR3 region: CSVGSAVETYEQYF. The CDR3 nucleotides read TGCAGCGTTGGATCGGCGGTAGAGACCTACGAGCAGTACTTC.

This rearrangement joins TRBV11-2 to TRBJ2-7, with a tentative D call TRBD1 (6 bases). This CDR3 is built from 14 residues. Trimming took off 5 bases at V and 2 bases at J, with 13 bases between the two ends. CDR1 and CDR2 from the germline V gene are SGHAT and FQNNGV. This CDR3 reads CASSPTQGTYEQYF. Here the CDR3 DNA reads TGTGCCAGCAGCCCAACACAGGGAACCTACGAGCAGTACTTC.